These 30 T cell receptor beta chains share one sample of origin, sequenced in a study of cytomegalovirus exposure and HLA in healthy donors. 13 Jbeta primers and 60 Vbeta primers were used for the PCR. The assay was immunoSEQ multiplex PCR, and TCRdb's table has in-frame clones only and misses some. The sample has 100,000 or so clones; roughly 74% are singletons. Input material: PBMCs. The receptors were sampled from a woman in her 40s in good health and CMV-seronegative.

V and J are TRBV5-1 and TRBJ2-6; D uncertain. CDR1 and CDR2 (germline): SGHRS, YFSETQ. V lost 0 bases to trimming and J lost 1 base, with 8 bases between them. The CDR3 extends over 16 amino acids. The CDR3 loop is CASSLVIQSGANVLTF. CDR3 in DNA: TGCGCCAGCAGCTTGGTAATCCAGTCTGGGGCCAACGTCCTGACTTTC.

The CDR3: CASSLASGQGGTDTQYF. The CDR3 DNA reads as TGCGCCAGCAGCTTGGCCTCGGGCCAGGGGGGTACAGATACGCAGTATTTT. The chain employs TRBV5-1 and TRBJ2-3; maybe TRBD1 (7 bases). Trimming stripped 0 bases from V and 3 bases from J, with 17 bases between. Germline V CDR1 and CDR2: SGHRS, YFSETQ. This CDR3 is 17 amino acids long.

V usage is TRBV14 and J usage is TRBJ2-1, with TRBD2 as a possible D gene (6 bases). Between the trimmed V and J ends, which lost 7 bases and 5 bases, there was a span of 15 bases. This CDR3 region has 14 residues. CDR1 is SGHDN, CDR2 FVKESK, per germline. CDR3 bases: TGTGCCAGCACGGCGGGCGGGGCCGACAATGAGCAGTTCTTC. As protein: CASTAGGADNEQFF. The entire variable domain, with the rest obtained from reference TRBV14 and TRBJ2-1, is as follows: EAGVTQFPSHSVIEKGQTVTLRCDPISGHDNLYWYRRVMGKEIKFLLHFVKESKQDESGMPNNRFLAERTGGTYSTLKVQPAELEDSGVYFCASTAGGADNEQFFGPGTRLTVL.

CDR3 DNA: TGCGCCAGCAGCCAAGAAGGCGGCGGGGGACAATACGAGCAGTACTTC. It specifies CASSQEGGGGQYEQYF. J is TRBJ2-7 and V is TRBV4-1, with D maybe TRBD2 (7 bases). The CDR3 sequence is 16 residues long. CDR1 and CDR2 from the germline V gene are MGHRA and YSYEKL. V was clipped by 0 bases and J by 4 bases, with 16 bases between them.

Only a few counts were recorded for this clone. CDR3: CASRGTGLNTEAFF. CDR3 bases: TGTGCCAGCAGAGGGACAGGGCTGAACACTGAAGCTTTCTTT. The rearrangement joins TRBV25-1 to TRBJ1-1, with 9 nucleotides matching TRBD1. Germline CDR1 MGHDK, CDR2 SYGVNS. The J segment lost 0 bases and the V segment lost 6 bases, leaving 2 bases of the junction unmatched. The CDR3 contains 14 residues. The variable domain in full, with the rest retrieved from reference TRBV25-1 and TRBJ1-1, is EADIYQTPRYLVIGTGKKITLECSQTMGHDKMYWYQQDPGMELHLIHYSYGVNSTEKGDLSSESTVSRIRTEHFPLTLESARPSHTSQYLCASRGTGLNTEAFFGQGTRLTVV.

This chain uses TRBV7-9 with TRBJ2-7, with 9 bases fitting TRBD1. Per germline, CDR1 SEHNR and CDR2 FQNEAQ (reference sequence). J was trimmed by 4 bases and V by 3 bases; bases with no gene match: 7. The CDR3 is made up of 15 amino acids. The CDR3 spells CASSLTGGLRYEQYF. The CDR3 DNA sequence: TGTGCCAGCAGCTTGACAGGGGGATTAAGATACGAGCAGTACTTC.

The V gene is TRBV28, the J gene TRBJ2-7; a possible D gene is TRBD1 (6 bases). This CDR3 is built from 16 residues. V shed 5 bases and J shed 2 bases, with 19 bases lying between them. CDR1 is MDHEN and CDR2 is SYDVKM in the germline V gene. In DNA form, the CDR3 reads TGTGCCAGCAGTCGTCCCCAGGGGCTAAAGGCCTACGAGCAGTACTTC. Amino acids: CASSRPQGLKAYEQYF.

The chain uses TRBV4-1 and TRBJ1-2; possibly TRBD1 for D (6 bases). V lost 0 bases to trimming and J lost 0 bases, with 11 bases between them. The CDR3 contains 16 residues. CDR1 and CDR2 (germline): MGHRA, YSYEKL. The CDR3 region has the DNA TGCGCCAGCAGCCAAGAGGCAGGGGCAACTAACTATGGCTACACCTTC. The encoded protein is CASSQEAGATNYGYTF.

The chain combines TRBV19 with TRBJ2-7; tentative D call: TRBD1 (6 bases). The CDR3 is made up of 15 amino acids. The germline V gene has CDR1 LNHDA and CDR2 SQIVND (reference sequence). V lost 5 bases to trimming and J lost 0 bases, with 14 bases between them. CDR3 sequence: CASSAGATSSYEQYF. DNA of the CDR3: TGTGCCAGTAGTGCAGGGGCGACATCCTCCTACGAGCAGTACTTC.

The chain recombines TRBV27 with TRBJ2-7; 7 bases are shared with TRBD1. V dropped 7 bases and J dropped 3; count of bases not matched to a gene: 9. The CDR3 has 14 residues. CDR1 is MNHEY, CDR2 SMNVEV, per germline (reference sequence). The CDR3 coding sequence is TGTGCCAGCAACCCGACAGGGCTCGGCTACGAGCAGTACTTC. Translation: CASNPTGLGYEQYF.

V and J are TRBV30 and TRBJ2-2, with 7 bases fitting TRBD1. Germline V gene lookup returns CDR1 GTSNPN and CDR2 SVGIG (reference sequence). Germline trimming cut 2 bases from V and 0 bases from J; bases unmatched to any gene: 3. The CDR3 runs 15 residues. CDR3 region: CAWSMQGANTGELFF. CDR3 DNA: TGTGCCTGGAGTATGCAGGGGGCGAACACCGGGGAGCTGTTTTTT.

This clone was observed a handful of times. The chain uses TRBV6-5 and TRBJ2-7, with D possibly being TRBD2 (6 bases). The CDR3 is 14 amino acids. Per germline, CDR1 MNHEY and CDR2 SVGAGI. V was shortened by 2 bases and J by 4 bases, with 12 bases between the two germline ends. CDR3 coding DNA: TGTGCCAGCAGTTACGGCAGGGCGGGGTACGAGCAGTACTTC. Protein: CASSYGRAGYEQYF.

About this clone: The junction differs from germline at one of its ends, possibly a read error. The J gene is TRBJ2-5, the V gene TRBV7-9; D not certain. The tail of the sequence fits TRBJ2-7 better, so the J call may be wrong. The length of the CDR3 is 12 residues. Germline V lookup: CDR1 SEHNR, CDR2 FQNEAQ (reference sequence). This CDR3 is CSSSLLGTEQYF. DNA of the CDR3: TGTTCCAGCAGCTTATTGGGCACCGAGCAGTACTTC.

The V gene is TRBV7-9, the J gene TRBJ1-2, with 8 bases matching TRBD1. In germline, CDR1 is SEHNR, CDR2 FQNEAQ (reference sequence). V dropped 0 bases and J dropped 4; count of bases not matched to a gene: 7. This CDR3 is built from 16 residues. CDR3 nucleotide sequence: TGTGCCAGCAGCTTAGCCCAGGGGGCCGTCGCCTATGGCTACACCTTC. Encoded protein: CASSLAQGAVAYGYTF.

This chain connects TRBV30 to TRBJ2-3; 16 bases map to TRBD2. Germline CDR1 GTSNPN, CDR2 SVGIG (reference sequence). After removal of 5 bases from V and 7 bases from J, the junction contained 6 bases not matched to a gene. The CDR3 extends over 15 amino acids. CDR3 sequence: CAWGGLAGGQNTQYF. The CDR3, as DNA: TGTGCCTGGGGGGGACTAGCGGGGGGGCAGAATACGCAGTATTTT.

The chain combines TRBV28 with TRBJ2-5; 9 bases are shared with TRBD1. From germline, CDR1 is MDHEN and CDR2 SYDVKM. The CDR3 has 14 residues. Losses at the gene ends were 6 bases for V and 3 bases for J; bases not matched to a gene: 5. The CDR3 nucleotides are TGTGCCAGCAGACCTTGGACAGGGGAAGAGACCCAGTACTTC. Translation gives CASRPWTGEETQYF.

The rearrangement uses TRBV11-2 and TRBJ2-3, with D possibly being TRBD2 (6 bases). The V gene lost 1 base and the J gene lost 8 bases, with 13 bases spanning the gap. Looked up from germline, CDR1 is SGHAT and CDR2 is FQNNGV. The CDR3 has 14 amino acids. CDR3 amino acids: CASSLGLDGTTQYF. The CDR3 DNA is TGTGCCAGCAGCTTAGGACTAGACGGCACTACGCAGTATTTT.

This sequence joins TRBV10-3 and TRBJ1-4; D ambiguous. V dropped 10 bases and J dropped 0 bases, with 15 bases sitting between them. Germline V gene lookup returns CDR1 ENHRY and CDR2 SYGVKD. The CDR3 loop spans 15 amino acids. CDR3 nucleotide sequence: TGTGCCAGCATGGGGAGTTTTGCAACTAATGAAAAACTGTTTTTT. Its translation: CASMGSFATNEKLFF.

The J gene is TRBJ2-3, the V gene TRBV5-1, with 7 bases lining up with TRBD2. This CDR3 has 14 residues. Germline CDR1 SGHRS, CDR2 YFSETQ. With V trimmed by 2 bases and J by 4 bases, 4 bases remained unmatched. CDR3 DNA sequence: TGCGCCAGCAGCTTCAGCGGGGCCGCAGATACGCAGTATTTT. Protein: CASSFSGAADTQYF.

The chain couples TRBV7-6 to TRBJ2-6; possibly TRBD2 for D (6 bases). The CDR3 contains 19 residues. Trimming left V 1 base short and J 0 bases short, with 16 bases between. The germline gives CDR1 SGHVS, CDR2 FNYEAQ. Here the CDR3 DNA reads TGTGCCAGCAGCTTAGTAGCGGTAGGGATCCTCTCTGGGGCCAACGTCCTGACTTTC. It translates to CASSLVAVGILSGANVLTF.

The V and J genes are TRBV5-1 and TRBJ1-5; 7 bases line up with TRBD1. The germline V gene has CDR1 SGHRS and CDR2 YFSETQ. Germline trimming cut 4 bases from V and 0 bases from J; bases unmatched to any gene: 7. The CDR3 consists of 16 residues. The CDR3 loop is CASSPGTDHSNQPQHF. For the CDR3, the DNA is TGCGCCAGCAGCCCGGGGACAGACCATAGCAATCAGCCCCAGCATTTT.

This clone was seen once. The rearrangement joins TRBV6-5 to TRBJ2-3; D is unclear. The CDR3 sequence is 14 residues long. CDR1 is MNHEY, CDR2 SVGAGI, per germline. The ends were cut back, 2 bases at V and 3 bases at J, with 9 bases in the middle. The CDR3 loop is CASSYQLPTDTQYF. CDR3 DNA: TGTGCCAGCAGTTACCAGTTGCCTACAGATACGCAGTATTTT.

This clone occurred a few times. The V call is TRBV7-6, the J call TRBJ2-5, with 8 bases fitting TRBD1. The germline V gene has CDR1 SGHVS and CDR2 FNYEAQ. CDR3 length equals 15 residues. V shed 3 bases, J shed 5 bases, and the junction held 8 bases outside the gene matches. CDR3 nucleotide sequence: TGTGCCAGCAGCTTTGGACAGGGAGTAAGGGAGACCCAGTACTTC. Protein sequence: CASSFGQGVRETQYF.

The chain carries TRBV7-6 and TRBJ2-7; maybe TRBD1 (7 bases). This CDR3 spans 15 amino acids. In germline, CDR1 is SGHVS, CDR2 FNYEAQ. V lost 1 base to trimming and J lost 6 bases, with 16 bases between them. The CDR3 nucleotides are TGTGCCAGCAGCTTAGGTAGTACAGGGGAGGCCGAGCAGTACTTC. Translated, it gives CASSLGSTGEAEQYF.

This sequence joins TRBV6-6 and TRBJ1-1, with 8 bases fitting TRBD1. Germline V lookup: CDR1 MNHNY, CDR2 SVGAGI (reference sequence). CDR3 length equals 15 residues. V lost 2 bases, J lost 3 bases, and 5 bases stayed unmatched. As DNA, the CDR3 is TGTGCCAGCAGTTACCCAGGACAGGGACACACTGAAGCTTTCTTT. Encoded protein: CASSYPGQGHTEAFF.

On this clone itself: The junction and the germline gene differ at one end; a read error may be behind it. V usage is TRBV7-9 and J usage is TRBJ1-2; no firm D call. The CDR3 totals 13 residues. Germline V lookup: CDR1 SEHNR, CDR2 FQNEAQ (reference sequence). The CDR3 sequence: CSSSLGQVEGYTF. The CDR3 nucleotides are TGTTCCAGCAGCTTAGGCCAGGTGGAAGGCTACACCTTC.

This chain's CDR3 is CASSLAKLVDTSTDTQYF. In DNA form, the CDR3 reads TGCGCCAGCAGCTTGGCCAAGCTAGTGGACACAAGCACAGATACGCAGTATTTT. This sequence joins TRBV5-1 and TRBJ2-3; weak D call: TRBD1 (5 bases). The CDR3 has 18 residues. CDR1 and CDR2 from the germline V gene are SGHRS and YFSETQ. Trimming pared 0 bases from V and 0 bases from J, leaving 17 bases between. Combining the CDR3 with reference TRBV5-1 and TRBJ2-3 gives the whole variable domain KAGVTQTPRYLIKTRGQQVTLSCSPISGHRSVSWYQQTPGQGLQFLFEYFSETQRNKGNFPGRFSGRQFSNSRSEMNVSTLELGDSALYLCASSLAKLVDTSTDTQYFGPGTRLTVL.

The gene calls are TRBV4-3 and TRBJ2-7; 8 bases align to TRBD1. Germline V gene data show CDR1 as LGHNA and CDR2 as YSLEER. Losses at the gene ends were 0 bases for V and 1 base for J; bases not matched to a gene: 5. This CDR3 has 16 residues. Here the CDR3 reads CASSQDTGGGSYEQYF. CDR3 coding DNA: TGCGCCAGCAGCCAAGACACAGGGGGTGGTTCCTACGAGCAGTACTTC.

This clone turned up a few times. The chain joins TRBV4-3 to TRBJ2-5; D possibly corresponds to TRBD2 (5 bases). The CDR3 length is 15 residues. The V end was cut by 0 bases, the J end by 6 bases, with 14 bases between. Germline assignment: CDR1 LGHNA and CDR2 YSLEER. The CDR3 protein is CASSQDRGAGKTQYF. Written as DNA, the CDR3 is TGCGCCAGCAGCCAAGATCGTGGAGCCGGGAAGACCCAGTACTTC.

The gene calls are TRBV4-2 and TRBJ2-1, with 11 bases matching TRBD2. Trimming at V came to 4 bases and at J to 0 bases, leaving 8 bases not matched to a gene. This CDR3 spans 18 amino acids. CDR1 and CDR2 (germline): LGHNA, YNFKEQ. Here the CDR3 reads CASSLDSSGRYSYNEQFF. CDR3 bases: TGTGCCAGCAGCCTTGATTCTAGCGGGAGGTACTCCTACAATGAGCAGTTCTTC.